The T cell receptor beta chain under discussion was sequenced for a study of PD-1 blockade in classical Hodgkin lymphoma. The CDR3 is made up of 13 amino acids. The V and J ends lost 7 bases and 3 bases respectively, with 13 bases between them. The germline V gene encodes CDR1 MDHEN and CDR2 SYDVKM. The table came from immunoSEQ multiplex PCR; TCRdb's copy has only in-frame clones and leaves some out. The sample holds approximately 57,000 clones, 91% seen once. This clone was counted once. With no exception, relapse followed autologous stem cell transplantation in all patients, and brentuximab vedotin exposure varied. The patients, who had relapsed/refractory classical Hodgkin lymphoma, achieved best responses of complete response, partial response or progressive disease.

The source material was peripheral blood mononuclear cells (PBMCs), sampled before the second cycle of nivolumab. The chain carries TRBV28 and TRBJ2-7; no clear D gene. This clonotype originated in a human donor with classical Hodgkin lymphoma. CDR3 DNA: TGTGCCAGCAACGTAGGACGGAACTACGAGCAGTACTTC. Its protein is CASNVGRNYEQYF.